This entry lists 5 T cell receptor beta chains sequenced from one sample in a study of OX40 agonist ivuxolimab in advanced cancers. Method: immunoSEQ multiplex PCR; TCRdb's copy keeps in-frame clones and lacks some. The data contain around 76,000 clones, approximately 95% of them seen just once; the ten biggest clones take up about a fifth. Specimen: CD4+ or CD8+ T cells sorted from blood, collected in a trial of the OX40 agonist ivuxolimab. These receptor sequences come from an adult with an advanced solid tumor such as melanoma, head and neck, liver or kidney cancer.

The chain recombines TRBV7-9 with TRBJ2-7; D perhaps matches TRBD2 (6 bases). The germline CDR1 and CDR2 sequences are SEHNR and FQNEAQ (reference sequence). V was trimmed by 8 bases and J by 0 bases, leaving 17 bases between them. The CDR3 is made up of 15 amino acids. CDR3 DNA: TGTGCCAGCGTTCCGGGAGAGGTCAGCTCCTACGAGCAGTACTTC. This gives the protein CASVPGEVSSYEQYF.

V usage is TRBV4-3 and J usage is TRBJ2-7; 7 bases match TRBD1. Trimming cost V 1 base and J 1 base; bases outside gene matches: 4. Germline V gives CDR1 LGHNA, CDR2 YSLEER. This CDR3 region has 15 residues. The CDR3 reads CASSQGRDRSYEQYF. In DNA form, the CDR3 reads TGCGCCAGCAGCCAAGGACGGGACAGATCCTACGAGCAGTACTTC.

V gene TRBV6-5 combines with J gene TRBJ2-6; D not certain. CDR1 and CDR2 from the germline V gene are MNHEY and SVGAGI. V shed 2 bases and J shed 0 bases, with 5 bases lying between them. The CDR3 is made up of 15 amino acids. The CDR3: CASSYVLSGANVLTF. CDR3 sequence (DNA): TGTGCCAGCAGTTACGTGCTCTCTGGGGCCAACGTCCTGACTTTC.

This chain connects TRBV11-2 to TRBJ2-3; 7 bases line up with TRBD1. The germline CDR1 and CDR2 sequences are SGHAT and FQNNGV. V lost 1 base, J lost 3 bases, and 7 bases stayed unmatched. This CDR3 has 16 amino acids. This CDR3 is CASSLGSGTVTDTQYF. The CDR3 DNA reads as TGTGCCAGCAGCTTAGGATCCGGGACAGTGACAGATACGCAGTATTTT.

The rearrangement uses TRBV6-5 and TRBJ1-1; TRBD1 agrees at 11 bases. The CDR3 runs to 15 residues. J lost 7 bases, V lost 2 bases, and 6 bases had no gene match. Germline-derived CDR1 and CDR2 are MNHEY and SVGAGI. The CDR3 DNA sequence: TGTGCCAGCAGTTACCCGGGACAGGGGGAAGATGAAGCTTTCTTT. The encoded protein is CASSYPGQGEDEAFF.